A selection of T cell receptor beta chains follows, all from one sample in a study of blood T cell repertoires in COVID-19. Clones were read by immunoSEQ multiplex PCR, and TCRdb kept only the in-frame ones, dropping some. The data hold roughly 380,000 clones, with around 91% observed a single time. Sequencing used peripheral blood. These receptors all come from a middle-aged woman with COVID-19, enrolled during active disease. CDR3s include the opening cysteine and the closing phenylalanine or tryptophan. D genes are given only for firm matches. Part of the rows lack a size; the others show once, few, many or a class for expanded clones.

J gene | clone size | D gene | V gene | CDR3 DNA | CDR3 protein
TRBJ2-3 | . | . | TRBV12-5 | TGTGCTAGTGGTTTGGTTGGGAGTAGCACAGATACGCAGTATTTT | CASGLVGSSTDTQYF
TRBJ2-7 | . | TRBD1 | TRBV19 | TGTGCCACTAGACAGGGAACGGTCTACGAGCAGTACTTC | CATRQGTVYEQYF
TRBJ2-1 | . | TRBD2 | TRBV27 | TGTGCCAGCAGTGGCATGGGACTAGCGGGAGGGAGGCAGTTCTTC | CASSGMGLAGGRQFF
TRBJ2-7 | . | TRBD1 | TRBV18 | TGTGCCAGCTCGGGGACAGAGTACGAGCAGTACTTC | CASSGTEYEQYF
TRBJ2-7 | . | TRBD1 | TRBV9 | TGTGCCAGCAGCAATCGACAGGGCCCCCCCTACGAGCAGTACTTC | CASSNRQGPPYEQYF
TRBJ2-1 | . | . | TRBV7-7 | TGTGCTAGCAGCTTAGAAGCAGGGTCAAAGCCGTTCTTC | CASSLEAGSKPFF
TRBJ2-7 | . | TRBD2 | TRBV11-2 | TGTGCCAGCAGCTCGTCTTATGTTTTGGGGACTAGCTCCTACGAGCAGTACTTC | CASSSSYVLGTSSYEQYF
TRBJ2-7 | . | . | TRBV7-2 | TGTGCCAGCAGCCACTTGGGGTGGGGGCCAAGCTCCTACGAGCAGTACTTC | CASSHLGWGPSSYEQYF
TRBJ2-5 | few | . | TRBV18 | TGTGCCAGCTCACCACGGCAGGTCCTTCAAGAGACCCAGTACTTC | CASSPRQVLQETQYF
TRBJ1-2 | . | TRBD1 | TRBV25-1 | TGTGCCAGCATCCGACAGGGGAGCTATGGCTACACCTTC | CASIRQGSYGYTF
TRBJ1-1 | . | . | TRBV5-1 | TGCGCCAGCAGCTTGGGCGGGACGAACACTGAAGCTTTCTTT | CASSLGGTNTEAFF
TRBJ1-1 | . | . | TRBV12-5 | TGTGCTAGTGGTTTCCTCTCCAGGGAGGGATATATGAACACTGAAGCTTTCTTT | CASGFLSREGYMNTEAFF
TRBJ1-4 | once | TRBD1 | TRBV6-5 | TGTGCCAGCAGTTACTCCCCAGGGGGCTTAGGGGAAAAACTGTTTTTT | CASSYSPGGLGEKLFF
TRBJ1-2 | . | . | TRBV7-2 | TGTGCCAGCAGCTTCCGGGACACTTCGTCCGGCTACACCTTC | CASSFRDTSSGYTF
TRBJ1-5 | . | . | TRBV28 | TGTGCCACCTGGGGGGAGGGTCAGCCCCAGCATTTT | CATWGEGQPQHF
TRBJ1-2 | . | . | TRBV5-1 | TGCGCCAGCAGCTTGGATGGACATTCGGACTATGGCTACACCTTC | CASSLDGHSDYGYTF
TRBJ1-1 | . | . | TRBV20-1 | TGCAGTGCTAAGGGGGTCACTGAAGCTTTCTTT | CSAKGVTEAFF
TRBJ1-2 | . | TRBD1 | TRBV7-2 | TGTGCCAGCAGCTTAGTCGGACAGGGGGCCCATGGCTACACCTTC | CASSLVGQGAHGYTF
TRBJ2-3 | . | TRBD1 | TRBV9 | TGTGCCAGCAGCGTAGAAGTCAGGGGGTCTAATACGCAGTATTTT | CASSVEVRGSNTQYF
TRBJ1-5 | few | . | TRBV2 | TGTGCCAGCAGTAATCAGGGTGGCAATCAGCCCCAGCATTTT | CASSNQGGNQPQHF
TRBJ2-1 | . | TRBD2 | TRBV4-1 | TGCGCCAGCAGCCAACTAGCGGGAGGGGTTATCCCACACAATGAGCAGTTCTTC | CASSQLAGGVIPHNEQFF
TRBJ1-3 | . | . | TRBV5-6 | TGTGCCAGCAGCTTCCGGGACTCTACTTCTGTCTCTGGAAACACCATATATTTT | CASSFRDSTSVSGNTIYF
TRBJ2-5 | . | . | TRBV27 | TGTGCCAGCAGTTTTGGGAGACAAGAGACCCAGTACTTC | CASSFGRQETQYF
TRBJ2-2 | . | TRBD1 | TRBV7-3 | TGTGCCAGCAGCTTAAGCTTTGGACAGGGGGCCGGGGAGCTGTTTTTT | CASSLSFGQGAGELFF
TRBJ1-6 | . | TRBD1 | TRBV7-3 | TGTGCCAGCAGCTTAGTTGGACAGGGGGCTAGTTCCTATAATTCACCCCTCCACTTT | CASSLVGQGASSYNSPLHF
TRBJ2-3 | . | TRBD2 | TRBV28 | TGTGCCAGCACCCTAGGGGGTAGCGGGGGGACTAGCACAGATACGCAGTATTTT | CASTLGGSGGTSTDTQYF
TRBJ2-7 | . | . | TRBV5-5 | TGTGCCAGCAGCTCGCAGGGCTACGAGCAGTACTTC | CASSSQGYEQYF
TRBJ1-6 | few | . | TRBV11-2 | TGTGCCAGCACCTGGGGTAACAGGGTTCCGCCACCCCTCCACTTT | CASTWGNRVPPPLHF
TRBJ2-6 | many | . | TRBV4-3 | TGCGCCAGCAGCCAAGAAGCAGGCTCTGGGGCCAACGTCCTGACTTTC | CASSQEAGSGANVLTF
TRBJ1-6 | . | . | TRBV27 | TGTGCCAGCAGTTTCGGCGGCGGCAATTCACCCCTCCACTTT | CASSFGGGNSPLHF
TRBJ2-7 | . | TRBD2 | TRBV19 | TGTGCCAGTAGTCGGTCCGGACTAGCGGGATTCTACGAGCAGTACTTC | CASSRSGLAGFYEQYF
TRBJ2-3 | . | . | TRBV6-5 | TGTGCCAGCAGCCAAGAACCGACAGAGACAGATACGCAGTATTTT | CASSQEPTETDTQYF
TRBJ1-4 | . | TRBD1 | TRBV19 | TGTGCCAGTAGTATCCGGGACAGGAGGTTCGGTGAAAAACTGTTTTTT | CASSIRDRRFGEKLFF
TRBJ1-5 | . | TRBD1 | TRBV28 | TGTGCCAGCAGTTCACAGGGGGCTGTAGCCGATCAGCCCCAGCATTTT | CASSSQGAVADQPQHF
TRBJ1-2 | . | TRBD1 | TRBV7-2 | TGTGCCAGCAGTCCGGGCAGGGGGCGCAGCTATGGCTACACCTTC | CASSPGRGRSYGYTF
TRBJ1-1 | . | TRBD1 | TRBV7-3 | TGTGCCAGCAGCCGGAGGTCCAGGGAAATACAGGGGAGGAACACTGAAGCTTTCTTT | CASSRRSREIQGRNTEAFF
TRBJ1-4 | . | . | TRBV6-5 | TGTGCCAGCACTACCTCCGGGAGCCACCTGTTTTTT | CASTTSGSHLFF
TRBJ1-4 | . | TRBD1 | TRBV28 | TGTGCCAGCAGCCCCAGGGGGCTGGGGGAAAAACTGTTTTTT | CASSPRGLGEKLFF
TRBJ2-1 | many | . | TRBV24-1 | TGTGCCACCCGGGGAAACAATGAGCAGTTCTTC | CATRGNNEQFF
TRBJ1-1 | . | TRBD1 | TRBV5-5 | TGTGCCAGCAGCCCGCGCGGACAGGGCGAAGGTGAAGCTTTCTTT | CASSPRGQGEGEAFF
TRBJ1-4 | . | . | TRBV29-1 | TGCAGCGCGACAGGCCTGGATGAAAAACTGTTTTTT | CSATGLDEKLFF
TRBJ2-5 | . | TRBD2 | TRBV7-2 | TGTGCCAGCAGCCTTCGACTAGCGGGAGTAGAGACCCAGTACTTC | CASSLRLAGVETQYF
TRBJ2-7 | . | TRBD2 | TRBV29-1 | TGCAGCGTTGTCTGGTCGCTAGCGGGGAACTCCTACGAGCAGTACTTC | CSVVWSLAGNSYEQYF
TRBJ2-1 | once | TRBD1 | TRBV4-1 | TGCGCCAGCAGCCAAGATCGCGTGCGGGACAGGTTATACAATGAGCAGTTCTTC | CASSQDRVRDRLYNEQFF
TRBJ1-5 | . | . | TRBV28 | TGTGCCAGCAGGTCGGGGACACGAAGCAATCAGCCCCAGCATTTT | CASRSGTRSNQPQHF
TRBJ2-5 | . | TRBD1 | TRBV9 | TGTGCCAGCAGCGGTGGGGCGTCAGGGGGCGCGGAAGAGACCCAGTACTTC | CASSGGASGGAEETQYF
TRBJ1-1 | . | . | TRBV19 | TGTGCCAGTAGTATTCGGGTTCGGAACACTGAAGCTTTCTTT | CASSIRVRNTEAFF